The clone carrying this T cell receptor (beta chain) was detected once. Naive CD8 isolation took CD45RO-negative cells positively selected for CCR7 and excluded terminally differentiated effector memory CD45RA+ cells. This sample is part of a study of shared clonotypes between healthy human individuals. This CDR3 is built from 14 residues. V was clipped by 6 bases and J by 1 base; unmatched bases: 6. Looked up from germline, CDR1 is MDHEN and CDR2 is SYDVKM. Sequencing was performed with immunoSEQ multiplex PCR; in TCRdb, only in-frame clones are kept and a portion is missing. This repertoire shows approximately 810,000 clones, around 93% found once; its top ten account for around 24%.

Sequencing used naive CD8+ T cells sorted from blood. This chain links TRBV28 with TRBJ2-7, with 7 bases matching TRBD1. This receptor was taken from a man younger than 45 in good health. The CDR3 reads CASSPPGQSYEQYF. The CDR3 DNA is TGTGCCAGCAGCCCTCCGGGACAGTCCTACGAGCAGTACTTC.